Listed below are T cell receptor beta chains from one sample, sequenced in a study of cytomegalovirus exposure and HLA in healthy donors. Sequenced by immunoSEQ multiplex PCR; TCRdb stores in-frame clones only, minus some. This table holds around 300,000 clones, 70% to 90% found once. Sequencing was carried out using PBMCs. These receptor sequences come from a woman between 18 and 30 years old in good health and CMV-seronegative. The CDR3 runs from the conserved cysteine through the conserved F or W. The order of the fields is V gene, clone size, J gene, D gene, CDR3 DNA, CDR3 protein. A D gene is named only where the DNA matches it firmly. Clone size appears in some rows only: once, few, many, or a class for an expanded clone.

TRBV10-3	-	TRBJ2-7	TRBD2	TGTGCCATTAGCGGGGGGGACTCCTACGAGCAGTACTTC	CAISGGDSYEQYF
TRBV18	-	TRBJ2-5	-	TGTGCCAGCTCACCTCAGGGGAATAGCGGGGAGACCCAGTACTTC	CASSPQGNSGETQYF
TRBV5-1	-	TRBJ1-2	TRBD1	TGCGCCAGCAGCTTAACGACAGGGAGCGGCTACACCTTC	CASSLTTGSGYTF
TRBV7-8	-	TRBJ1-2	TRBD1	TGTGCCAGCAGCCCGGGGACAGGGGAATTCTATGGCTACACCTTC	CASSPGTGEFYGYTF
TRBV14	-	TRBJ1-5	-	TGTGCCAGCAGCCAAACAGGGTCCGGCAATCAGCCCCAGCATTTT	CASSQTGSGNQPQHF
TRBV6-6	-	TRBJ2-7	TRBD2	TGTGCCTCCCTCGGGGACTACCCTCCCTACGAGCAGTACTTC	CASLGDYPPYEQYF
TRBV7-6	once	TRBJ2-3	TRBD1	TGTGCCAGCAGCCCAGGGGGTGATACGCAGTATTTT	CASSPGGDTQYF
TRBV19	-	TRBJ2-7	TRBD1	TGTGCCAGTAGTACGCAGGTGCGGACAGGGCAAGAGCAGTACTTC	CASSTQVRTGQEQYF
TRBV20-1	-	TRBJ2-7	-	TGCAGTGCTCCCTTTGCCTACGAGCAGTACTTC	CSAPFAYEQYF
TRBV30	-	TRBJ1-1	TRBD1	TGTGCCTGGAGTGCTTCGGCAAGGGGACAGACGTGGACTGAAGCTTTCTTT	CAWSASARGQTWTEAFF
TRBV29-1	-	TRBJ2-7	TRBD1	TGCAGCGTTGAAACAGGGGACTCCTACGAGCAGTACTTC	CSVETGDSYEQYF
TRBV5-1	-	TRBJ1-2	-	TGCGCCACCTCAGACCGACGAGGCTATGGCTACACCTTC	CATSDRRGYGYTF
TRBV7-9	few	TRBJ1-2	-	TGTGCCAGCACCCCGGGACTCGCTGGCTACACCTTC	CASTPGLAGYTF
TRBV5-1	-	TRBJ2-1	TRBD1	TGCGCCAGCAGCTTGGGGGACAGGGACTCGAATGAGCAGTTCTTC	CASSLGDRDSNEQFF
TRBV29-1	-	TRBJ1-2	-	TGCAGCGTCCTCTCTCCTATGGTCGGGGGCTACACCTTC	CSVLSPMVGGYTF
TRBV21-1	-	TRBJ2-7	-	TGTGCCAGCACCCTACTCGGCGAGCAGTACTTC	CASTLLGEQYF
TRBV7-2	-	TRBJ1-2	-	TGTGCCAGCAGCTTAGTCCCGGGCTCGGCTGGTGGGCGGGATGGCTACACCTTC	CASSLVPGSAGGRDGYTF
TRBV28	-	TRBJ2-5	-	TGTGCCAGCAGTCCCCCAGGGGGAGGAGAGACCCAGTACTTC	CASSPPGGGETQYF
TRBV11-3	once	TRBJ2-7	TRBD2	TGTGCCAGCAGCTTATCGGGGGGCGAGCAGTACTTC	CASSLSGGEQYF
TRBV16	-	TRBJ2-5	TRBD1	TGTGCCAGCAGCCAATCGGCAGGGGGAGAAGAGACCCAGTACTTC	CASSQSAGGEETQYF
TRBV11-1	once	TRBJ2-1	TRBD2	TGTGCCAGCAGCTTGTTGACTAGCGGGATCTCCTACAATGAGCAGTTCTTC	CASSLLTSGISYNEQFF
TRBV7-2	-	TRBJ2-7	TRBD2	TGTGCCAGCAGCCCGGGACTAGAATCCAACGAGCAGTACTTC	CASSPGLESNEQYF
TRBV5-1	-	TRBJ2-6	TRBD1	TGCGCCAGCAGCTCCAGACAGGGAGTCAACGTCCTGACTTTC	CASSSRQGVNVLTF
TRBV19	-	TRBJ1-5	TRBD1	TGTGCCAGTAGTATAGTCTGGAGCAGGGGGAATCAGCCCCAGCATTTT	CASSIVWSRGNQPQHF
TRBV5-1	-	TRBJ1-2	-	TGCGCCAGCAGCTTGGTGGGGGGTTCGGACTATGGCTACACCTTC	CASSLVGGSDYGYTF
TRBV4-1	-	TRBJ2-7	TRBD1	TGCGCCAGCAGCCTCAGGGGGCGGCACGACGAGCAGTACTTC	CASSLRGRHDEQYF
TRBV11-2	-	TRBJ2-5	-	TGTGCCGGGAGGCAGGGAGAGACCCAGTACTTC	CAGRQGETQYF
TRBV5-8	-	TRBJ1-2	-	TGTGCCAGCAGCTCCGTGGCCACCAGAAGCTATGGCTACACCTTC	CASSSVATRSYGYTF
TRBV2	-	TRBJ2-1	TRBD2	TGTGCCAGCAGTGATACAGGACTAGGGATCTATGAGCAGTTCTTC	CASSDTGLGIYEQFF
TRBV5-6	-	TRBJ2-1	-	TGTGCCAGCAGCTTGGGGGCTAACGTTGGGAATGAGCAGTTCTTC	CASSLGANVGNEQFF
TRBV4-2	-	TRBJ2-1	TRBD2	TGTGCCAGCAGCTCAAGAACGCAAAAGGTAGCGGGAGGGAGGAATGAGCAGTTCTTC	CASSSRTQKVAGGRNEQFF
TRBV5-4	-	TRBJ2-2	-	TGTGCCAGCAGCTTGTCCGGGAACACCGGGGAGCTGTTTTTT	CASSLSGNTGELFF
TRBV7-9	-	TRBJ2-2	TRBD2	TGTGCCAGCAGCTTAGGGGGACTAGCGGGAGGCAACACCGGGGAGCTGTTTTTT	CASSLGGLAGGNTGELFF
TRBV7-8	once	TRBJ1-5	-	TGTGCCAGCAGCTCTTTAGGGGGGGTCAATCAGCCCCAGCATTTT	CASSSLGGVNQPQHF
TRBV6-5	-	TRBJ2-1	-	TGTGCCAGCAGTCGAGGCTCCTACAATGAGCAGTTCTTC	CASSRGSYNEQFF
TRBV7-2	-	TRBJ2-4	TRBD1	TGTGCCAGCAGCGACCCGGGACAGGGGGAAGCCAAAAACATTCAGTACTTC	CASSDPGQGEAKNIQYF
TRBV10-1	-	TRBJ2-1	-	TGCGCCAGCAGTGAGAATTCGGTAGGAGACGAGCAGTTCTTC	CASSENSVGDEQFF
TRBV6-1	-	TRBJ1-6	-	TGTGCCAGCAGTGAACAGGGGCGGGCGAATTCACCCCTCCACTTT	CASSEQGRANSPLHF
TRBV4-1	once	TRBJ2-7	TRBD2	TGCGCCAGCAGCCAAGTTCGCCTAGCGGGGGATGAGCAGTACTTC	CASSQVRLAGDEQYF
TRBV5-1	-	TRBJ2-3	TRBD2	TGCGCCAGCTGGGGGGGAGGTCCCACAGATACGCAGTATTTT	CASWGGGPTDTQYF
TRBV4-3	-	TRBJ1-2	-	TGCGCCAGCAGCCAAGACCCCAGTACTAACTATGGCTACACCTTC	CASSQDPSTNYGYTF
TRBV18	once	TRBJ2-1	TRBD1	TGTGCCAGCTCACTTTCACCGGGGACAGACTACAATGAGCAGTTCTTC	CASSLSPGTDYNEQFF
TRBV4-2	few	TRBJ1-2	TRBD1	TGTGCCAGCAGCCAAGTCGGGACAGGTGACTATGGCTACACCTTC	CASSQVGTGDYGYTF
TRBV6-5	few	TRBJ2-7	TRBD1	TGTGCCAGCAGTTCTCCCCAAGGACAGGGGTCCTACGAGCAGTACTTC	CASSSPQGQGSYEQYF
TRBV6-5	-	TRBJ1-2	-	TGTGCCAGCAGTTGGGGGGGAGAGGGTGGAACCGTCTACACCTTC	CASSWGGEGGTVYTF
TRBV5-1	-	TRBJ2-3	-	TGCGCCAGCAGCTTGGTTTATCGAGTCGGGGTTGTAGATACGCAGTATTTT	CASSLVYRVGVVDTQYF
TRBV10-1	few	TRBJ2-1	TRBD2	TGCGCCAGCAGTGAATCGGGGGGCTACAATGAGCAGTTCTTC	CASSESGGYNEQFF
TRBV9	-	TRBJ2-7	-	TGTGCCAGCAGCGTAGGGCAGGGTGAATACGAGCAGTACTTC	CASSVGQGEYEQYF